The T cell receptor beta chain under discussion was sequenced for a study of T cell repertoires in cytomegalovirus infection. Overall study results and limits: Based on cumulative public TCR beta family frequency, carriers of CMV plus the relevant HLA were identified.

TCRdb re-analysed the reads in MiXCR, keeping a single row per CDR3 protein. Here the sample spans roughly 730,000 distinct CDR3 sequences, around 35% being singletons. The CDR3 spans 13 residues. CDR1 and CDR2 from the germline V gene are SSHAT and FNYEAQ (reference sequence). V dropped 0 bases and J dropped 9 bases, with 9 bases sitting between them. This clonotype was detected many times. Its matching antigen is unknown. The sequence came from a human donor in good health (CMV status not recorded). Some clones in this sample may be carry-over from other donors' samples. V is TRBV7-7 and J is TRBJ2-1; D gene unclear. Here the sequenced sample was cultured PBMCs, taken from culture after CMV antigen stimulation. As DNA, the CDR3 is TGTGCCAGCAGCTTAGCCCGACAAGGTGAGCAGTTCTTC. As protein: CASSLARQGEQFF.